Presented here are 10 T cell receptor beta chains from one specimen sequenced in a study of early T cells in non-severe SARS-CoV-2 infection. TCRdb reanalysed the 5' RACE reads using MiXCR and keeps one entry per CDR3 protein. This table has roughly 60,000 distinct CDR3 sequences, around 14% appearing once. The sample consisted of whole blood. The source of these receptors is an adult who was a healthcare worker with PCR-confirmed SARS-CoV-2 infection or an uninfected control (not recorded which).

This clonotype was recorded a few times. J is TRBJ2-7 and V is TRBV11-3; the match to TRBD1 covers 8 bases. Germline V CDR1 and CDR2: SGHNT, YENEEA. This CDR3 has 13 residues. The junction had 6 bases not matched to a gene; V was cut back by 5 bases and J by 6 bases. CDR3 nucleotide sequence: TGTGCCAGCAGCGCCGGACAGGGACCCGAGCAGTACTTC. Its translation is CASSAGQGPEQYF.

This rearrangement joins TRBV7-3 to TRBJ2-6; TRBD2 is a possible D gene (5 bases). V was pared by 0 bases and J by 4 bases, with 13 bases between. The CDR3 extends over 17 amino acids. The V gene's germline CDR1 is SGHTA and CDR2 FQGTGA. The CDR3 loop reads CASSLTGALSGANVLTF. DNA of the CDR3: TGTGCCAGCAGCTTAACGGGAGCGTTGTCGGGGGCCAACGTCCTGACTTTC.

This clonotype appeared many times. J is TRBJ2-5 and V is TRBV11-2; 9 nucleotides agree with TRBD1. This CDR3 spans 15 amino acids. Germline V gene sequence: CDR1 SGHAT, CDR2 FQNNGV. The J segment lost 5 bases and the V segment lost 6 bases, leaving 10 bases of the junction unmatched. CDR3 in amino acids: CASRPIQGARETQYF. The CDR3 DNA reads as TGTGCCAGCAGACCCATACAGGGGGCCCGGGAGACCCAGTACTTC.

The chain has TRBV5-4 and TRBJ2-2, with TRBD1 matching 9 bases. The CDR3 runs 15 residues. The ends lost 0 bases at V and 7 bases at J; junction bases unmatched: 4. Germline V gives CDR1 SGHNT, CDR2 YYREEE (reference sequence). DNA for the CDR3: TGTGCCAGCAGCTTGGAACAGGGGGCCGTCGGGGAGCTGTTTTTT. It codes for CASSLEQGAVGELFF.

V gene TRBV11-2 combines with J gene TRBJ2-2, with D maybe TRBD1 (6 bases). Trimming removed 2 bases from V and 5 bases from J, with 9 bases in between. From germline, CDR1 is SGHAT and CDR2 FQNNGV. The CDR3 sequence is 14 residues long. The CDR3 DNA is TGTGCCAGCAGCTTATTCCAGGGGACCGGGGAGCTGTTTTTT. Its translation: CASSLFQGTGELFF. The variable domain in full, completed from reference TRBV11-2 and TRBJ2-2, reads EAGVAQSPRYKIIEKRQSVAFWCNPISGHATLYWYQQILGQGPKLLIQFQNNGVVDDSQLPKDRFSAERLKGVDSTLKIQPAKLEDSAVYLCASSLFQGTGELFFGEGSRLTVL.

This clonotype appeared a few times. This sequence joins TRBV7-2 and TRBJ2-7, with a tentative D call TRBD2 (6 bases). Trimming took 3 bases from V and 3 from J, leaving 12 bases between them. CDR1 and CDR2 from the germline V gene are SGHTA and FQGNSA. The CDR3 extends over 14 amino acids. The CDR3 is CASSLGGMVYEQYF. The CDR3 bases are TGTGCCAGCAGCTTGGGCGGGATGGTCTACGAGCAGTACTTC.

This clonotype showed up just a few times. V and J are TRBV7-9 and TRBJ2-6; tentative D call: TRBD2 (5 bases). There are 22 residues in the CDR3. CDR1 SEHNR and CDR2 FQNEAQ come from the germline V gene (reference sequence). V dropped 4 bases and J dropped 0 bases, with 28 bases sitting between them. The DNA of the CDR3 is TGTGCCAGCAGCTCCATACGAGGGTCCGGAGCTACCCATTACTCTGGGGCCAACGTCCTGACTTTC. Protein: CASSSIRGSGATHYSGANVLTF.

This clonotype was seen at least ten times. CDR3 DNA: TGTGCCAGCAGCTTAGGTGTAGCGGGGAGGCGGGATACGCAGTATTTT. Its translation is CASSLGVAGRRDTQYF. This chain links TRBV7-2 with TRBJ2-3, with TRBD2 matching over 8 bases. V lost 1 base and J lost 6; bases outside the gene matches: 9. The germline gives CDR1 SGHTA, CDR2 FQGNSA. The CDR3 is 16 amino acids.

This rearrangement joins TRBV11-2 to TRBJ2-7; the D is unclear. The CDR3 loop spans 11 amino acids. The germline CDR1 and CDR2 sequences are SGHAT and FQNNGV. Deletions cut 4 bases from V and 5 bases from J, with 6 bases between. The CDR3 bases are TGTGCCAGCAGCTCTTTAGACGAGCAGTACTTC. Encoded protein: CASSSLDEQYF. Full variable domain (outside the CDR3, taken from reference TRBV11-2 and TRBJ2-7): EAGVAQSPRYKIIEKRQSVAFWCNPISGHATLYWYQQILGQGPKLLIQFQNNGVVDDSQLPKDRFSAERLKGVDSTLKIQPAKLEDSAVYLCASSSLDEQYFGPGTRLTVT.

This clonotype occurred many times. This rearrangement joins TRBV10-3 to TRBJ2-3; TRBD2 matches at 7 bases. The CDR3 contains 15 residues. Germline V gives CDR1 ENHRY, CDR2 SYGVKD. Germline trimming cut 10 bases from V and 4 bases from J; bases unmatched to any gene: 14. The CDR3 DNA reads TGTGCCACGATGGTGGCGGGGGATTTGGCAGATACGCAGTATTTT. Amino acids: CATMVAGDLADTQYF.